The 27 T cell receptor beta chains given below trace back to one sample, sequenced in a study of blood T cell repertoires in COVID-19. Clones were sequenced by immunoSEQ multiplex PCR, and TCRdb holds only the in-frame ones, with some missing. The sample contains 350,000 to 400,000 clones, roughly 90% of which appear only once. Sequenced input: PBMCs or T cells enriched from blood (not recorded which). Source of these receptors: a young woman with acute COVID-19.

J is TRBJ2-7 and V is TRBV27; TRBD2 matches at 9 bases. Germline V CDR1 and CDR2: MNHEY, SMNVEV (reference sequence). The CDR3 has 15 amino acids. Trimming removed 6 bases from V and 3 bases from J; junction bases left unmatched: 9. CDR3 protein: CASSQIAGVIYEQYF. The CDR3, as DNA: TGTGCCAGCAGCCAAATAGCGGGGGTAATCTACGAGCAGTACTTC.

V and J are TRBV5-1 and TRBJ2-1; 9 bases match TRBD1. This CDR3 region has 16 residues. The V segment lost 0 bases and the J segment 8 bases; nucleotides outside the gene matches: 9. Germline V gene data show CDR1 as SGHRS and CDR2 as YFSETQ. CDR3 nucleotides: TGCGCCAGCAGCTTGGCAACAGGACAGGGGATCGATGAGCAGTTCTTC. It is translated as CASSLATGQGIDEQFF. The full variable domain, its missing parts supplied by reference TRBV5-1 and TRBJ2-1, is KAGVTQTPRYLIKTRGQQVTLSCSPISGHRSVSWYQQTPGQGLQFLFEYFSETQRNKGNFPGRFSGRQFSNSRSEMNVSTLELGDSALYLCASSLATGQGIDEQFFGPGTRLTVL.

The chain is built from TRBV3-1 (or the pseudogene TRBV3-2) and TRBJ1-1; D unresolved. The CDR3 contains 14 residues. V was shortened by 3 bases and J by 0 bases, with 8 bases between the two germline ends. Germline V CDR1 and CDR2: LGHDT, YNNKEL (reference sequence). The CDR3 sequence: CASSHDTLNTEAFF. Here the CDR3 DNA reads TGTGCCAGCAGCCACGACACCTTGAACACTGAAGCTTTCTTT.

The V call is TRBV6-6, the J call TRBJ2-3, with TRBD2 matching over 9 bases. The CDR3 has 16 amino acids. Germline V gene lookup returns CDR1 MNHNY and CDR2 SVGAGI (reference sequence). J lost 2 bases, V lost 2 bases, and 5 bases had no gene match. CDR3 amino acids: CASSYNPSGATDTQYF. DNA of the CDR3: TGTGCCAGCAGTTACAATCCTAGCGGGGCCACAGATACGCAGTATTTT.

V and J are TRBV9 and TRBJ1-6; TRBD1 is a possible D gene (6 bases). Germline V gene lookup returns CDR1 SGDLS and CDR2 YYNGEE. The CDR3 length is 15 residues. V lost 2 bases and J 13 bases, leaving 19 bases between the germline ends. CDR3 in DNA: TGTGCCAGCAGCGTCTACGGGACACCGAATGGTCCCCTCCACTTT. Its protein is CASSVYGTPNGPLHF.

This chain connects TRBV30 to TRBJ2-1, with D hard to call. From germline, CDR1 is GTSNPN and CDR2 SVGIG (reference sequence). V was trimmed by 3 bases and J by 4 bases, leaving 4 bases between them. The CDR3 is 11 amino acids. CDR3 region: CAWREYNEQFF. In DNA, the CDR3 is TGTGCCTGGAGGGAGTACAATGAGCAGTTCTTC.

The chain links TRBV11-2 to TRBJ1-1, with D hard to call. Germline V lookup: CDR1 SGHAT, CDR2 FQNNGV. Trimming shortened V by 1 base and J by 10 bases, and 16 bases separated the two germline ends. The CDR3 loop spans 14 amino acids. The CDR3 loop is CASSLAPAAGVAFF. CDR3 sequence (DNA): TGTGCCAGCAGCTTAGCACCCGCGGCCGGAGTAGCTTTCTTT. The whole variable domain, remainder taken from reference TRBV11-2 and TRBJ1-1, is EAGVAQSPRYKIIEKRQSVAFWCNPISGHATLYWYQQILGQGPKLLIQFQNNGVVDDSQLPKDRFSAERLKGVDSTLKIQPAKLEDSAVYLCASSLAPAAGVAFFGQGTRLTVV.

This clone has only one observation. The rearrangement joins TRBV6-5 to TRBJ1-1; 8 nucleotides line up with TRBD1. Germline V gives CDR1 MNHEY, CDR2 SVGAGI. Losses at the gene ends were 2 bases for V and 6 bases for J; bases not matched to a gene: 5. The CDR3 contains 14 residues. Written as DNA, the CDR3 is TGTGCCAGCAGTTACCCAGACAGGGGCTCTGAAGCTTTCTTT. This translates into CASSYPDRGSEAFF.

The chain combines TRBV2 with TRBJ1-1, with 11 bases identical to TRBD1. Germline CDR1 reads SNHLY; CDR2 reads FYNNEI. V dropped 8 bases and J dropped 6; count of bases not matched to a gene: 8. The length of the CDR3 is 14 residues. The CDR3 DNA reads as TGTGCCAGCGGACAGGGGGCCCGAACGTCTGAAGCTTTCTTT. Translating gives CASGQGARTSEAFF.

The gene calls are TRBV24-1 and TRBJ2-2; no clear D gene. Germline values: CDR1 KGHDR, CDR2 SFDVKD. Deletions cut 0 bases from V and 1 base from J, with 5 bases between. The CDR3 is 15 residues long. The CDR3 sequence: CATSDLAKNTGELFF. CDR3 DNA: TGTGCCACCAGTGATTTGGCTAAGAACACCGGGGAGCTGTTTTTT.

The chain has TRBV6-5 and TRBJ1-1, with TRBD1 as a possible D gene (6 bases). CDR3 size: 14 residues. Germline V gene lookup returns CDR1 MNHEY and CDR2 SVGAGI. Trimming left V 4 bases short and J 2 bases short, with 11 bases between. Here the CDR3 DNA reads TGTGCCAGCAGTTTTCGGACAGCTAACACTGAAGCTTTCTTT. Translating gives CASSFRTANTEAFF.

In DNA form, the CDR3 reads TGCGCCAGCAGCTTTGCACAGGGGGCTACAGTCAGCACTGAAGCTTTCTTT. Amino acids: CASSFAQGATVSTEAFF. The chain links TRBV5-1 to TRBJ1-1; 9 positions agree with TRBD1. V shed 2 bases, J shed 4 bases, and the junction held 12 bases outside the gene matches. The germline CDR1 and CDR2 sequences are SGHRS and YFSETQ. This CDR3 has 17 residues.

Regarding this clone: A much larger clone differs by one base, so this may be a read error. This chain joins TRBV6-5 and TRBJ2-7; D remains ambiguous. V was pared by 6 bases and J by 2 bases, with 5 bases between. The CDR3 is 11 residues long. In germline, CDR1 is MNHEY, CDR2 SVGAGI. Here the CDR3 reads CASSTAYEQYF. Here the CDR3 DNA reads TGTGCCAGCAGCACAGCCTACGAGCAGTACTTC.

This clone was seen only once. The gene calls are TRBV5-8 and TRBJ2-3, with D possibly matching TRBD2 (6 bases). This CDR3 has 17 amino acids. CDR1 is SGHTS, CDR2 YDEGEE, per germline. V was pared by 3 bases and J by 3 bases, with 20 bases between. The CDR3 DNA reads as TGTGCCAGCAGCTGGAGGGGTGGGGCCGCCGTGACAGATACGCAGTATTTT. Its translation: CASSWRGGAAVTDTQYF.

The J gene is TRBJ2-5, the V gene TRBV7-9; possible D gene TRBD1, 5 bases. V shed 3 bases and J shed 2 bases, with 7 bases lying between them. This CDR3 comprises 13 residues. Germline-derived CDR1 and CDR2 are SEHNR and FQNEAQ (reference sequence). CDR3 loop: CASSFQGQETQYF. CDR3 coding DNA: TGTGCCAGCAGCTTCCAGGGACAAGAGACCCAGTACTTC.

The CDR3 here is CASSLMPSSSFNYGYTF. In DNA form, the CDR3 reads TGTGCCAGCAGCTTAATGCCATCGTCGAGTTTTAACTATGGCTACACCTTC. The chain links TRBV11-2 to TRBJ1-2; D is undetermined. Germline V CDR1 and CDR2: SGHAT, FQNNGV. V lost 2 bases to trimming and J lost 1 base, with 17 bases between them. The CDR3 loop spans 17 amino acids.

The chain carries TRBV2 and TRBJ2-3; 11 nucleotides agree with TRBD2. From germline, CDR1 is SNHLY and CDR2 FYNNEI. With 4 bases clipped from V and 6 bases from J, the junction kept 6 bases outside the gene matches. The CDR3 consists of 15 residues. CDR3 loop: CASSAGLAAKDTQYF. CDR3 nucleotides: TGTGCCAGCAGTGCGGGACTAGCGGCAAAGGATACGCAGTATTTT. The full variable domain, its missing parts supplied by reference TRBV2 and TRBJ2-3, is EPEVTQTPSHQVTQMGQEVILRCVPISNHLYFYWYRQILGQKVEFLVSFYNNEISEKSEIFDDQFSVERPDGSNFTLKIRSTKLEDSAMYFCASSAGLAAKDTQYFGPGTRLTVL.

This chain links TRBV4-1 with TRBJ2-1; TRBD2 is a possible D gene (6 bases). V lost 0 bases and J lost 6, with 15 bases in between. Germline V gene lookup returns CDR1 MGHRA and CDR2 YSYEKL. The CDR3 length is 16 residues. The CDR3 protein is CASSQEGTSRRNEQFF. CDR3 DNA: TGCGCCAGCAGCCAAGAAGGCACTAGCAGGCGCAATGAGCAGTTCTTC.

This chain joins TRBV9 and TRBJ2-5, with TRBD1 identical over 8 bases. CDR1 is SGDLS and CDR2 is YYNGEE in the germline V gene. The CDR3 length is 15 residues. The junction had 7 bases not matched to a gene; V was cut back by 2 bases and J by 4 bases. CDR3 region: CASSVQGAWGETQYF. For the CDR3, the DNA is TGTGCCAGCAGCGTCCAGGGGGCCTGGGGAGAGACCCAGTACTTC.

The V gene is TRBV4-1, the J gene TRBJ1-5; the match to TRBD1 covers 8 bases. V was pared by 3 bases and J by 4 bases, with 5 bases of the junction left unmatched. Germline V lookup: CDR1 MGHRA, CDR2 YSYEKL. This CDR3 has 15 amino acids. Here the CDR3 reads CASSHYTGGNQPQHF. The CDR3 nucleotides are TGCGCCAGCAGCCATTATACAGGGGGGAATCAGCCCCAGCATTTT.

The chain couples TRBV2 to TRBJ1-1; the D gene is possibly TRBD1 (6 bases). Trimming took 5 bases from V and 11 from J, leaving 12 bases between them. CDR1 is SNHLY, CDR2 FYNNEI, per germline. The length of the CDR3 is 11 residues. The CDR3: CASSLQGGAFF. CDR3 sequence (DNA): TGTGCCAGCAGTTTACAGGGTGGGGCTTTCTTT.

DNA of the CDR3: TGTGCCATCAGTGACTCTACAGGAAACAATGAGCAGTTCTTC. Amino acid sequence: CAISDSTGNNEQFF. The chain is built from TRBV10-3 and TRBJ2-1; TRBD1 is a possible D gene (5 bases). This CDR3 is built from 14 residues. With 3 bases removed from V and 5 bases from J, the gap between germline ends came to 11 bases. Germline values: CDR1 ENHRY, CDR2 SYGVKD.

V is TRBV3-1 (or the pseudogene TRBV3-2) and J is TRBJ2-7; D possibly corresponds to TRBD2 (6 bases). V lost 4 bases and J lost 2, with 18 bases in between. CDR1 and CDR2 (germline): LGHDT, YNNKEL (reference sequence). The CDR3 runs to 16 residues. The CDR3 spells CASSPLVGGIPYEQYF. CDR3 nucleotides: TGTGCCAGCAGCCCCCTTGTAGGAGGGATCCCCTACGAGCAGTACTTC.

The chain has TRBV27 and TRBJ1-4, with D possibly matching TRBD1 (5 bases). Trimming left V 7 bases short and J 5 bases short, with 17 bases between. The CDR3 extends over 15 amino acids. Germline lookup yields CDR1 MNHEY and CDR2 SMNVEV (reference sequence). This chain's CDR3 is CASKPRGSWNEKLFF. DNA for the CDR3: TGTGCCAGCAAGCCCCGGGGGTCTTGGAATGAAAAACTGTTTTTT.

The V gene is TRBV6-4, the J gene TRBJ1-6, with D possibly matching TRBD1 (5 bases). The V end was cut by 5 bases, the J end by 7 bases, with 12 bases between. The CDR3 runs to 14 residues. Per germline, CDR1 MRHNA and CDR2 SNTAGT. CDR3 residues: CASSRQGENSPLHF. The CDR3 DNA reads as TGTGCCAGCAGTCGGCAAGGGGAAAATTCACCCCTCCACTTT.

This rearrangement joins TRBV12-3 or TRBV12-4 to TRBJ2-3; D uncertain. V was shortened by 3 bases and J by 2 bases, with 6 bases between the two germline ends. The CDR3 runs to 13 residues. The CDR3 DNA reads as TGTGCCAGCAGTTTGAGGCCCACAGATACGCAGTATTTT. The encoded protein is CASSLRPTDTQYF.

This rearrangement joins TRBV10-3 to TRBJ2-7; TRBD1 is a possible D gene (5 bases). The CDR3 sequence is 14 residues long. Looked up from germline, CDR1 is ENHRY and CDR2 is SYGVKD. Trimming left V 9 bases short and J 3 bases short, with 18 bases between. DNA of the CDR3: TGTGCCATTGCACCGGACACGTCGAACTACGAGCAGTACTTC. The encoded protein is CAIAPDTSNYEQYF.